The present entry profiles one T cell receptor (beta chain) with its context. CDR3 length equals 13 residues. V lost 5 bases and J lost 12; bases outside the gene matches: 9. Germline V gene lookup returns CDR1 LNHNV and CDR2 YYDKDF (reference sequence). The data derive from a study of blood T cell repertoires in COVID-19. Whole-study context: Spain, Italy and the United States supplied samples that represented acute and convalescent COVID-19. T cells, B-cell-depleted T cells, or PBMCs provided the cDNA or gDNA that served as material.

Under the authors' procedure: Nucleated cell counts were estimated from reference gene primer amplification. Some clones are missing from TCRdb's copy, which holds only in-frame ones; the method was immunoSEQ multiplex PCR. The V and J calls and clone size were taken over from that table, and D and trimming were inferred from the DNA. In the table there are roughly 67,000 clones, 60% to 85% of which are singletons. The source material was peripheral blood. This receptor was obtained from a human donor in a cohort sampled during active COVID-19. This chain connects TRBV15 to TRBJ1-4, with 7 bases that match TRBD1. DNA of the CDR3: TGTGCCACCAGCGGTCGAACAGGGGAACAACTGTTTTTT. This gives the protein CATSGRTGEQLFF.